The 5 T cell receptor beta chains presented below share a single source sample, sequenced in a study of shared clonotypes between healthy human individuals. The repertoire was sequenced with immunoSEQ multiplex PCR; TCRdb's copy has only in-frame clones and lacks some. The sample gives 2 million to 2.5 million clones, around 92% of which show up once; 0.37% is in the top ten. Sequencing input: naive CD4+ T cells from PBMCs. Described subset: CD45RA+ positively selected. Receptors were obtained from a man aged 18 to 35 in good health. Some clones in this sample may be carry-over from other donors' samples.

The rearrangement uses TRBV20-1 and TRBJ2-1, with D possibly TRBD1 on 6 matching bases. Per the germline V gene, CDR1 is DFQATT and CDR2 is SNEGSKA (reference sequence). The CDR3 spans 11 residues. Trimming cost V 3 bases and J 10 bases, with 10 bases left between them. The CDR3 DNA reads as TGCAGTGCTAGGGTGGACAGAGAGCAGTTCTTC. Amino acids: CSARVDREQFF.

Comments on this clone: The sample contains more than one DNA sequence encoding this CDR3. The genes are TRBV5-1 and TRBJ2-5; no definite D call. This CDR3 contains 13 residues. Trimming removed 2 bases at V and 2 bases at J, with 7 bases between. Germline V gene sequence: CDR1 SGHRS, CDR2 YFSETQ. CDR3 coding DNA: TGCGCCAGCAGCTTTTCCGTTCAAGAGACCCAGTACTTC. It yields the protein CASSFSVQETQYF.

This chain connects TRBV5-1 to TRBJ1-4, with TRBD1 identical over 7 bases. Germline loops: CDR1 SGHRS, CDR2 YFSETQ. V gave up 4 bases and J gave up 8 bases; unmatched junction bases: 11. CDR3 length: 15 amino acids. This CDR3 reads CASSSLQGIGEKLFF. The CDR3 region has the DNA TGCGCCAGCAGCAGTTTACAGGGGATTGGAGAAAAACTGTTTTTT.

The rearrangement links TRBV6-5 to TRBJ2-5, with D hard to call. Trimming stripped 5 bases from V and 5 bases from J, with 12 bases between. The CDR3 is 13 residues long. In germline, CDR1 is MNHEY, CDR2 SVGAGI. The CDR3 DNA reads TGTGCCAGCAGTCCCCGGGCTTGGGAGACCCAGTACTTC. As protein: CASSPRAWETQYF.

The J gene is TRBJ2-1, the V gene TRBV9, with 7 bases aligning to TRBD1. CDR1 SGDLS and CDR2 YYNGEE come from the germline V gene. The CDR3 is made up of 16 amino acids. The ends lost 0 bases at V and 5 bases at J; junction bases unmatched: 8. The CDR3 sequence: CASSVAPLGTDNEQFF. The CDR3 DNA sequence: TGTGCCAGCAGCGTAGCCCCACTAGGGACAGACAATGAGCAGTTCTTC.